This TCR beta chain was recorded in a study of blood T cell repertoires in COVID-19. Overall study: PBMCs, B-cell-depleted T cells, or T cells provided the cDNA or gDNA that made up the material.

The CDR3 sequence is 11 residues long. Trimming pared 5 bases from V and 11 bases from J, leaving 12 bases between. Germline CDR1 reads LNHDA; CDR2 reads SQIVND (reference sequence). In the study's own analysis: Estimation of nucleated cell counts was performed using reference gene primer amplification. Sequencing used immunoSEQ multiplex PCR; TCRdb keeps in-frame clones, though not all of them. V, J and clone size are taken as reported in that table, and D and trimming were inferred from the DNA itself. The profile shows more than 100,000 clones, approximately 80% of them singletons. This TCR was recovered from a woman in her 70s with acute or convalescent COVID-19. The rearrangement links TRBV19 to TRBJ1-1, with D possibly TRBD1 on 5 matching bases. Sequencing was performed on peripheral blood. The CDR3 reads CASSASGGAFF. DNA for the CDR3: TGTGCCAGTAGTGCCTCCGGGGGGGCTTTCTTT. Supplemented by reference TRBV19 and TRBJ1-1, the full variable domain reads DGGITQSPKYLFRKEGQNVTLSCEQNLNHDAMYWYRQDPGQGLRLIYYSQIVNDFQKGDIAEGYSVSREKKESFPLTVTSAQKNPTAFYLCASSASGGAFFGQGTRLTVV.